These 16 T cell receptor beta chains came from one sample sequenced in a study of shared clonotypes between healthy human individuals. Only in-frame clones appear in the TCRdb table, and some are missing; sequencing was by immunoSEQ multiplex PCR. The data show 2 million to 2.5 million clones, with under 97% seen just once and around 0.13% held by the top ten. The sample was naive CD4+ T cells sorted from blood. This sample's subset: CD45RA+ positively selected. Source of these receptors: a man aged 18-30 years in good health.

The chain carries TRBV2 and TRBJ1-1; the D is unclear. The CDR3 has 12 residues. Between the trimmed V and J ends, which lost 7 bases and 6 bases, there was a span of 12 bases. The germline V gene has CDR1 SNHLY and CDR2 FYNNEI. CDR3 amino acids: CASTLGYSEAFF. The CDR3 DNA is TGTGCCAGCACGCTGGGGTACTCTGAAGCTTTCTTT. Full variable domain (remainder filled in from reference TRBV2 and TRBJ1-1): EPEVTQTPSHQVTQMGQEVILRCVPISNHLYFYWYRQILGQKVEFLVSFYNNEISEKSEIFDDQFSVERPDGSNFTLKIRSTKLEDSAMYFCASTLGYSEAFFGQGTRLTVV.

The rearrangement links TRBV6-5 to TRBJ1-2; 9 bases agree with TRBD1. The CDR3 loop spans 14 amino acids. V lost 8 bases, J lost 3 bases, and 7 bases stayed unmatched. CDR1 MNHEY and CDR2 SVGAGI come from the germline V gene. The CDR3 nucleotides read TGTGCCAGCCGAAAGACAGGGGGGGACTATGGCTACACCTTC. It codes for CASRKTGGDYGYTF.

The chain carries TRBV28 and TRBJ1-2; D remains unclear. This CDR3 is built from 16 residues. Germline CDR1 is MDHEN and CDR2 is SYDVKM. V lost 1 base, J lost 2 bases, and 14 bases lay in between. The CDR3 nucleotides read TGTGCCAGCAGTTTATTAGCACAGCAAGTAAACTATGGCTACACCTTC. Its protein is CASSLLAQQVNYGYTF.

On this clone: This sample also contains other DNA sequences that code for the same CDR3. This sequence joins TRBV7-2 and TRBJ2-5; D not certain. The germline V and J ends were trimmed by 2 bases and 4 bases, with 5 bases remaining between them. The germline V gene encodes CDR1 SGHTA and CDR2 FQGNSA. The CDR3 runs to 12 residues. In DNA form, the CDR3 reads TGTGCCAGCAGCTTATTACGAGAGACCCAGTACTTC. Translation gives CASSLLRETQYF.

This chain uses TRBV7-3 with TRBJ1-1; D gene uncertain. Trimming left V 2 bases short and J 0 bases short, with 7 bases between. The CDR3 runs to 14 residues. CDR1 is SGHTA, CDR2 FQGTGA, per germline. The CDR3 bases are TGTGCCAGCAGCTTAGGGAGAATGAACACTGAAGCTTTCTTT. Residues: CASSLGRMNTEAFF.

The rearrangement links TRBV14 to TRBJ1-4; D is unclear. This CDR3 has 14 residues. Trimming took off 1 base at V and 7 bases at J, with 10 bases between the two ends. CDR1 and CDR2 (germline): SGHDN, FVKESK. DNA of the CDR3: TGTGCCAGCAGCCAAGCTACAGTTGGTGAAAAACTGTTTTTT. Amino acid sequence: CASSQATVGEKLFF.

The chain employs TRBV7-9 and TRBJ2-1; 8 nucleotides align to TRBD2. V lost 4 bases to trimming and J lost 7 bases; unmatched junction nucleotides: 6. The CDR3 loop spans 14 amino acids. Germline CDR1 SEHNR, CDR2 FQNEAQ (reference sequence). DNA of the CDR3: TGTGCCAGCAGCTACGCGGGGGGCTATAATGAGCAGTTCTTC. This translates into CASSYAGGYNEQFF.

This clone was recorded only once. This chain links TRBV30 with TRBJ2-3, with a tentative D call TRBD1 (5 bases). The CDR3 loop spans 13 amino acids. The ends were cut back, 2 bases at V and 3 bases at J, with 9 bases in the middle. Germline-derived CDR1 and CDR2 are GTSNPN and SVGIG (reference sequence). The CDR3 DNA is TGTGCCTGGAGTCAGGGTCAAACAGATACGCAGTATTTT. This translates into CAWSQGQTDTQYF.

CDR3: CASSLALSPETQYF. CDR3 nucleotide sequence: TGTGCCAGCAGCTTAGCGCTCAGCCCCGAGACCCAGTACTTC. This chain links TRBV7-2 with TRBJ2-5; D gene uncertain. The germline CDR1 and CDR2 sequences are SGHTA and FQGNSA. The CDR3 has 14 residues. The germline V and J ends were trimmed by 0 bases and 5 bases, with 10 bases remaining between them.

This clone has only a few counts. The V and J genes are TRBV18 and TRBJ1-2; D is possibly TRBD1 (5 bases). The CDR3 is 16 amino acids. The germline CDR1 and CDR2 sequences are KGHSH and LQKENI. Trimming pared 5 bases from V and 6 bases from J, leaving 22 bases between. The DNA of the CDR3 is TGTGCCAGCTCAACTAACCTCGACAGAGGTGCCGATGGCTACACCTTC. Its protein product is CASSTNLDRGADGYTF.

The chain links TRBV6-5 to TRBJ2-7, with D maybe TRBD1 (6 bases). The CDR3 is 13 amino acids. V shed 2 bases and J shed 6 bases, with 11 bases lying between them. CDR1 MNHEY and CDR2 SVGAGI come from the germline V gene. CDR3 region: CASSYPQGGEQYF. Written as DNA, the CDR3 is TGTGCCAGCAGTTACCCACAGGGCGGCGAGCAGTACTTC.

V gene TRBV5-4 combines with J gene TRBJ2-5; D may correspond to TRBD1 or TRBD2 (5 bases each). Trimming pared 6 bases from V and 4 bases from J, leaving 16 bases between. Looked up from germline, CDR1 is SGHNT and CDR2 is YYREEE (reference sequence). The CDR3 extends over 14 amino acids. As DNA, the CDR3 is TGTGCCAGCACCAAAATTGGGGGTACAGAGACCCAGTACTTC. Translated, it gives CASTKIGGTETQYF.

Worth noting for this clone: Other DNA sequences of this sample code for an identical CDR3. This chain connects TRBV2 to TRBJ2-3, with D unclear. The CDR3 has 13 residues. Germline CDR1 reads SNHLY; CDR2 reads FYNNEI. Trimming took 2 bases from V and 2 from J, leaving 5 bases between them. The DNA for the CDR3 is TGTGCCAGCAGTGAACAGTCCACAGATACGCAGTATTTT. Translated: CASSEQSTDTQYF.

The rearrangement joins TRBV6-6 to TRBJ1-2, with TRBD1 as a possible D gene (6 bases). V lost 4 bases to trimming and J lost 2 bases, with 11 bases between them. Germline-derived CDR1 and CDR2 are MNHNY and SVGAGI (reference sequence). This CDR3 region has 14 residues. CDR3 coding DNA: TGTGCCAGCAGTTCCTTCGGACAGAACTATGGCTACACCTTC. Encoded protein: CASSSFGQNYGYTF.

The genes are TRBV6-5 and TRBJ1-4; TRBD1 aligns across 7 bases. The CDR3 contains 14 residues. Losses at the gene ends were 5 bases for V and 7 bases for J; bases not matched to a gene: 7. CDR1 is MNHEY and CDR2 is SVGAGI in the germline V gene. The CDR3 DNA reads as TGTGCCAGCAGTCATTTGTGGGACAGTGAAAAACTGTTTTTT. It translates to CASSHLWDSEKLFF.

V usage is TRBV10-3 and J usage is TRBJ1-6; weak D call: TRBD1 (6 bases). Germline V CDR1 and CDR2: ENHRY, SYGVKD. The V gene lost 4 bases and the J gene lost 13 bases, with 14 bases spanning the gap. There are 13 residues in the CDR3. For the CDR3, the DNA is TGTGCCATCAGTGCGACAGGACCCGAGCCCCTCCACTTT. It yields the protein CAISATGPEPLHF.